This T cell receptor (beta chain) was sequenced in a study of T-cell reconstitution after alpha-beta-depleted transplantation in children. The study's findings and limits: From newly produced T cells came most of the T-cell counts and diversity one year after transplant. Surviving thymic progenitors and recipient T cells were the source of high TCRbeta diversity at day 60 in some patients. Roughly two months post-transplant, alpha-beta T cells reportedly originated from several hundred graft clones that had expanded.

During its preparation, the TCRbeta library received unique molecular identifiers. In TCRdb, the PCR reads were re-called with MiXCR into one record per CDR3 protein. This sample carries 900,000 or so distinct CDR3 sequences, less than 20% of them seen once, and the ten largest clones take just under 5%. Regarding this clonotype: The antigen is undetermined.

This TCR derives from a male patient under 18 who had a stem cell transplant for acute lymphoblastic leukemia, so the T cells may come from the graft donor. This material consisted of PBMCs, mostly from graft donor cells, taken 360 days after TCRalphabeta/CD19-depleted stem cell transplant.

This CDR3 is CSVVQGKNTEAFF. The CDR3 DNA reads TGCAGCGTTGTACAGGGTAAGAACACTGAAGCTTTCTTT. J is TRBJ1-1 and V is TRBV29-1, with a possible D match to TRBD1 (6 bases). Germline lookup yields CDR1 SQVTM and CDR2 ANQGSEA. V gave up 4 bases and J gave up 1 base, with 10 bases separating them. The CDR3 has 13 amino acids.